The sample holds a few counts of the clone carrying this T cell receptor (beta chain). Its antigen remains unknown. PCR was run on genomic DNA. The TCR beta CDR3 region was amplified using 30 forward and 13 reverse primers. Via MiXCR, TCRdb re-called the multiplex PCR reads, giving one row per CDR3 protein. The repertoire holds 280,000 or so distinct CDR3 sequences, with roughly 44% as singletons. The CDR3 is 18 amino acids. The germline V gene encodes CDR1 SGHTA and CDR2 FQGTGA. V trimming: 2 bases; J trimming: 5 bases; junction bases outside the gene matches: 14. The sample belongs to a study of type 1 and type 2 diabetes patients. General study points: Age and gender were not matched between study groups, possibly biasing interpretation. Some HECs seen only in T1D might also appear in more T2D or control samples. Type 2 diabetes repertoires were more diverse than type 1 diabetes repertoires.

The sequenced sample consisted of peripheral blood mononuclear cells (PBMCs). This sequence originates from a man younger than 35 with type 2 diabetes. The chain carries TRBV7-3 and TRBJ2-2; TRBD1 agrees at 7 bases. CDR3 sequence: CASSLAPRRTGQTGELFF. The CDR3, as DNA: TGTGCCAGCAGCTTAGCCCCGAGAAGGACAGGACAGACCGGGGAGCTGTTTTTT.